The 3 T cell receptor beta chains below all came from one sample that was sequenced in a study of human T cells and chemical hapten exposure. Time point described: pre-sensitization, week 0. Specified treatment: therapeutic diphenylcyclopropenone sensitization with weekly scalp DPC. TCRdb used MiXCR to reprocess the RACE reads, holding one entry per CDR3 protein. The sample lists about 62,000 distinct CDR3 sequences, around 7% occurring once. The input for sequencing was whole blood, taken in connection with sensitization to the hapten diphenylcyclopropenone (DPC). The receptors derive from a woman aged 25-40 years with alopecia areata. Some clones in this sample may be carry-over from other donors' samples.

The chain combines TRBV7-9 with TRBJ1-2; D may be TRBD1 (5 bases). Looked up from germline, CDR1 is SEHNR and CDR2 is FQNEAQ (reference sequence). The CDR3 has 13 amino acids. V lost 5 bases and J 6 bases, leaving 13 bases between the germline ends. The CDR3 protein is CASSREGTDGYTF. CDR3 nucleotides: TGTGCCAGCAGCCGCGAGGGGACGGATGGCTACACCTTC.

This clonotype has ten or more counts. This chain connects TRBV6-2 or TRBV6-3 to TRBJ1-2; tentatively, D is TRBD1 (6 bases). CDR3 length: 16 amino acids. V was trimmed by 5 bases and J by 0 bases, leaving 16 bases between them. Germline V gene sequence: CDR1 MNHEY, CDR2 SVGEGT. CDR3 protein: CASSPDETGTNYGYTF. CDR3 sequence (DNA): TGTGCCAGCAGTCCAGACGAGACAGGCACTAACTATGGCTACACCTTC.

Notes on this clonotype: Given a much more abundant clone one base away, this may be a read error. This chain connects TRBV5-1 to TRBJ2-7; D is undetermined. This CDR3 is built from 15 residues. V lost 4 bases and J lost 5, with 19 bases in between. The germline V gene encodes CDR1 SGHRS and CDR2 YFSETQ. CDR3 loop: CASSPREAKPNEQYF. DNA of the CDR3: TGCGCCAGCAGCCCACGAGAGGCCAAACCCAACGAGCAGTACTTC. The whole variable domain, remainder taken from reference TRBV5-1 and TRBJ2-7, is KAGVTQTPRYLIKTRGQQVTLSCSPISGHRSVSWYQQTPGQGLQFLFEYFSETQRNKGNFPGRFSGRQFSNSRSEMNVSTLELGDSALYLCASSPREAKPNEQYFGPGTRLTVT.